This TCR beta chain came from a study of blood T cell repertoires in COVID-19. Trimming stripped 2 bases from V and 8 bases from J, with 9 bases between. This CDR3 contains 12 residues. This clone was observed a single time. Other DNA sequences in this specimen translate into the identical CDR3. Categorization into cohorts depended on clinical history that participants reported. Cohort 3 recovered donors had two negative PCRs, clearance, or symptom resolution. As originally analysed: Cell counts per sample came from amplifying reference gene primers. Repertoires were generated with immunoSEQ multiplex PCR, while TCRdb's copy carries only in-frame clones and drops some. V, J and clone size were drawn from that table, and D and trimming were deduced from the DNA. The sample has about 250,000 clones, 75% to 90% seen once.

Sequenced material: PBMCs or T cells enriched from blood (not recorded which). This clonotype originated in a woman under 30 who had recovered from COVID-19. The chain is built from TRBV12-3 or TRBV12-4 and TRBJ1-2, with a tentative D call TRBD1 (5 bases). CDR3: CASSLRGGGYTF. Written as DNA, the CDR3 is TGTGCCAGCAGTTTAAGGGGAGGCGGCTACACCTTC.